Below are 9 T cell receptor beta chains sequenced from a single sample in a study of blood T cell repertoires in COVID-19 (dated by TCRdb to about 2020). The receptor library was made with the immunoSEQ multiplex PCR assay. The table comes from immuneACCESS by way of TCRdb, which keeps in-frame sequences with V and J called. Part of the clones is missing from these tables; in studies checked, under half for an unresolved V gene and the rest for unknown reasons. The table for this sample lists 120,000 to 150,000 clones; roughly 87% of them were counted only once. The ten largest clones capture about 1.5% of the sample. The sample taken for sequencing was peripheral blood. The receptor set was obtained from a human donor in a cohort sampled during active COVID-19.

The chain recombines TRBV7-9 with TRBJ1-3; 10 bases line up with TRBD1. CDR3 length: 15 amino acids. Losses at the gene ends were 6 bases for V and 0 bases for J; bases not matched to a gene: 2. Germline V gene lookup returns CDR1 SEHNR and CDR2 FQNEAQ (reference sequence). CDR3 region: CASSRQGASGNTIYF. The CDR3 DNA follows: TGTGCCAGCAGTCGACAGGGGGCCTCTGGAAACACCATATATTTT.

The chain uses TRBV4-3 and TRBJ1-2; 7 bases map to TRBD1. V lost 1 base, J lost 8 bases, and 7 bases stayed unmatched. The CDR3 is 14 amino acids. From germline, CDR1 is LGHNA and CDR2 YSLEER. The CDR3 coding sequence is TGCGCCAGCAGCCAAGCCGTAAACAGGGGCGGCTACACCTTC. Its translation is CASSQAVNRGGYTF.

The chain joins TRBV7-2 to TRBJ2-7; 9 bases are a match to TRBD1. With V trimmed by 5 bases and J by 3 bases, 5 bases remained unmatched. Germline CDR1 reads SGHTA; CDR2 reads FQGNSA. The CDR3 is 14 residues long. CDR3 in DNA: TGTGCCAGCAGCCTACAGGGGGCAAGCTACGAGCAGTACTTC. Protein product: CASSLQGASYEQYF.

The CDR3 sequence is CASSLEGLVSETQYF. The CDR3, as DNA: TGCGCCAGCAGCTTGGAGGGACTAGTTTCTGAGACCCAGTACTTC. The gene calls are TRBV5-1 and TRBJ2-5, with 8 bases matching TRBD2. CDR1 is SGHRS, CDR2 YFSETQ, per germline. This CDR3 is built from 15 residues. Unmatched junction bases numbered 6, after V lost 0 bases and J lost 5 bases. Based on the CDR3 plus reference TRBV5-1 and TRBJ2-5, the full variable domain is KAGVTQTPRYLIKTRGQQVTLSCSPISGHRSVSWYQQTPGQGLQFLFEYFSETQRNKGNFPGRFSGRQFSNSRSEMNVSTLELGDSALYLCASSLEGLVSETQYFGPGTRLLVL.

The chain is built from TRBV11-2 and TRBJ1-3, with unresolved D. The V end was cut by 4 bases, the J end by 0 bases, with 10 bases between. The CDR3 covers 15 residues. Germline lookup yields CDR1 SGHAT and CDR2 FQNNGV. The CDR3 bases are TGTGCCAGCAGCTCCACATCCCACTCTGGAAACACCATATATTTT. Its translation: CASSSTSHSGNTIYF.

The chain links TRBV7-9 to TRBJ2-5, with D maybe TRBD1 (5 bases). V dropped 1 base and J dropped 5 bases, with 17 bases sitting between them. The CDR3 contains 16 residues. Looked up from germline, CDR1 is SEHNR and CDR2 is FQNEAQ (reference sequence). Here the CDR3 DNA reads TGTGCCAGCAGCTTAGAGGCTCGGATTTCAGGGGAGACCCAGTACTTC. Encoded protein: CASSLEARISGETQYF. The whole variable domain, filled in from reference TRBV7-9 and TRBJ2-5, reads DTGVSQNPRHKITKRGQNVTFRCDPISEHNRLYWYRQTLGQGPEFLTYFQNEAQLEKSRLLSDRFSAERPKGSFSTLEIQRTEQGDSAMYLCASSLEARISGETQYFGPGTRLLVL.

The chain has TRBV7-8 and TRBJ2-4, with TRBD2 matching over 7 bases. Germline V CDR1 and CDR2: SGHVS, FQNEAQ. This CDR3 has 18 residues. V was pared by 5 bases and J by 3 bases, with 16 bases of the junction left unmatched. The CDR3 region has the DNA TGTGCCAGCAGCAAGGACTGGAGCGGGGTCGGTGTCAAAAACATTCAGTACTTC. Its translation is CASSKDWSGVGVKNIQYF.

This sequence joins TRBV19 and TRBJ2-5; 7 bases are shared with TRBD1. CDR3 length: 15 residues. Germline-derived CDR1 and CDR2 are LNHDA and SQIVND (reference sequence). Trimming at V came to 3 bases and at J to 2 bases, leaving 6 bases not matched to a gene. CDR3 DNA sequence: TGTGCCAGTAGTATCCGGGACAGTGTTCAAGAGACCCAGTACTTC. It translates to CASSIRDSVQETQYF. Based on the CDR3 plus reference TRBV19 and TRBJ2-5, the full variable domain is DGGITQSPKYLFRKEGQNVTLSCEQNLNHDAMYWYRQDPGQGLRLIYYSQIVNDFQKGDIAEGYSVSREKKESFPLTVTSAQKNPTAFYLCASSIRDSVQETQYFGPGTRLLVL.

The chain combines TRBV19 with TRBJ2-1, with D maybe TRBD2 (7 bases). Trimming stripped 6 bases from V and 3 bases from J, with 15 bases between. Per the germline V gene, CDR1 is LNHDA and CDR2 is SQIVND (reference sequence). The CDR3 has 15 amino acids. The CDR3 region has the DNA TGTGCCAGTAGGCTTAGGGGGGGCGACTACAATGAGCAGTTCTTC. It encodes CASRLRGGDYNEQFF. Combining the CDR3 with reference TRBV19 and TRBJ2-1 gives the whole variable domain DGGITQSPKYLFRKEGQNVTLSCEQNLNHDAMYWYRQDPGQGLRLIYYSQIVNDFQKGDIAEGYSVSREKKESFPLTVTSAQKNPTAFYLCASRLRGGDYNEQFFGPGTRLTVL.